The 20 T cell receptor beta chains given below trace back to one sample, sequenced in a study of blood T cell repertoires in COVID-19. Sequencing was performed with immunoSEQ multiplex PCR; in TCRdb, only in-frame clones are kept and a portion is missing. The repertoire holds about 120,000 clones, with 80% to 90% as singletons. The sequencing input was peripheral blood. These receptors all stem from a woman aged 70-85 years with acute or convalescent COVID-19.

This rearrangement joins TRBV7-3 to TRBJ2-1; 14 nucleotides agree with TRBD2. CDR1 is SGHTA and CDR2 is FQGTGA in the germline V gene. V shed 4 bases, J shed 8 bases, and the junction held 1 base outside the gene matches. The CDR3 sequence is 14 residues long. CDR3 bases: TGTGCCAGCAGCTCGGGACTAGCGGGGGATGAGCAGTTCTTC. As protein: CASSSGLAGDEQFF.

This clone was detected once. The chain's CDR3 is CASSVGTTHGNTQYF. The CDR3 bases are TGTGCCAGCAGCGTCGGGACTACCCATGGGAATACGCAGTATTTT. The rearrangement links TRBV9 to TRBJ2-3; 7 bases are a match to TRBD2. CDR1 and CDR2 (germline): SGDLS, YYNGEE. The CDR3 totals 15 residues. V lost 2 bases and J lost 7; bases outside the gene matches: 10. Drawing the rest from reference TRBV9 and TRBJ2-3, the complete variable domain is DSGVTQTPKHLITATGQRVTLRCSPRSGDLSVYWYQQSLDQGLQFLIQYYNGEERAKGNILERFSAQQFPDLHSELNLSSLELGDSALYFCASSVGTTHGNTQYFGPGTRLTVL.

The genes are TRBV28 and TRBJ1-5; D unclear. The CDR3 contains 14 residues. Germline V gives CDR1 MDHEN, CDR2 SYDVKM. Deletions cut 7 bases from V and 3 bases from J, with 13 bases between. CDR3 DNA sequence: TGTGCCAGCAACTATGCCGGCGTCAATCAGCCCCAGCATTTT. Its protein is CASNYAGVNQPQHF.

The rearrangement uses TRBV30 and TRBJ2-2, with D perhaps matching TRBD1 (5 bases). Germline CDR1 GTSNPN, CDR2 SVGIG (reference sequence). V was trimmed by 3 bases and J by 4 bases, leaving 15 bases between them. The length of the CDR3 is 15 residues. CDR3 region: CAWRSQGSGTGELFF. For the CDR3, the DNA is TGTGCCTGGAGAAGTCAGGGATCAGGCACCGGGGAGCTGTTTTTT.

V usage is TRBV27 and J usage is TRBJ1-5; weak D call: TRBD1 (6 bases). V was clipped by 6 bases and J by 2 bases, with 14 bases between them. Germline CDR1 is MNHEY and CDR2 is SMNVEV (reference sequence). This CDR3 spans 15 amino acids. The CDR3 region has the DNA TGTGCCAGCAGCAGTCGCTGGGGGCGCAATCAGCCCCAGCATTTT. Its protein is CASSSRWGRNQPQHF.

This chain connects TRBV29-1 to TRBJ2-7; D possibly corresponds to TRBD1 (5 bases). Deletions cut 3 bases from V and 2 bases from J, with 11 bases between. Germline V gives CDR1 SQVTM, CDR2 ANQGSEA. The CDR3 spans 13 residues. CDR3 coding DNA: TGCAGCGTTGAGGTTCAGGGCCCCTACGAGCAGTACTTC. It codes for CSVEVQGPYEQYF.

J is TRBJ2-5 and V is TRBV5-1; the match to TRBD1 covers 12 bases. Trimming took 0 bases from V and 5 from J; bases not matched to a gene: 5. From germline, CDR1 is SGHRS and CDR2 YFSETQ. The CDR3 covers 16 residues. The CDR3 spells CASSLGDRGQWETQYF. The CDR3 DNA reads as TGCGCCAGCAGCTTGGGGGACAGGGGGCAGTGGGAGACCCAGTACTTC. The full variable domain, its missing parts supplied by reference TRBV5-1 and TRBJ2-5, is KAGVTQTPRYLIKTRGQQVTLSCSPISGHRSVSWYQQTPGQGLQFLFEYFSETQRNKGNFPGRFSGRQFSNSRSEMNVSTLELGDSALYLCASSLGDRGQWETQYFGPGTRLLVL.

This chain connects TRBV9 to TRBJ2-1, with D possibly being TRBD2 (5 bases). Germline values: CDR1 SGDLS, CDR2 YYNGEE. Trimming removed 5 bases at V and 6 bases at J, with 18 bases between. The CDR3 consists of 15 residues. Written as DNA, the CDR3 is TGTGCCAGCAGTCGGGAAAGGTCGCCCGGCAATGAGCAGTTCTTC. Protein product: CASSRERSPGNEQFF. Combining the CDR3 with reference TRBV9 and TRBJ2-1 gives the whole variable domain DSGVTQTPKHLITATGQRVTLRCSPRSGDLSVYWYQQSLDQGLQFLIQYYNGEERAKGNILERFSAQQFPDLHSELNLSSLELGDSALYFCASSRERSPGNEQFFGPGTRLTVL.

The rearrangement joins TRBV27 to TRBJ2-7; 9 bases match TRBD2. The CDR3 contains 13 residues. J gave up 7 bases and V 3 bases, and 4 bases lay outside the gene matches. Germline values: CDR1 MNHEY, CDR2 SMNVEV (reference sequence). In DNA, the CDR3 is TGTGCCAGCAGTTTTAGCGGGGGTCGTGAGCAGTACTTC. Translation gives CASSFSGGREQYF.

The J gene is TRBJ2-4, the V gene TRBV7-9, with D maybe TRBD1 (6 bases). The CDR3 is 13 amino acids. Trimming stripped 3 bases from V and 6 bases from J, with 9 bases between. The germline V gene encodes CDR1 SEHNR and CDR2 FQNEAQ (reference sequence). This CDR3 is CASSFAGANIQYF. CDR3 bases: TGTGCCAGCAGCTTCGCAGGGGCAAACATTCAGTACTTC.

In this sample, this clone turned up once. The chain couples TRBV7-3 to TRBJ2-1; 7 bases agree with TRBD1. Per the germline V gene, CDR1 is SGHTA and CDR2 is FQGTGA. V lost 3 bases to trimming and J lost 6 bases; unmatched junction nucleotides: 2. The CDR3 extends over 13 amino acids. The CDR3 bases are TGTGCCAGCAGCTTCGACAGGGCCAATGAGCAGTTCTTC. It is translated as CASSFDRANEQFF.

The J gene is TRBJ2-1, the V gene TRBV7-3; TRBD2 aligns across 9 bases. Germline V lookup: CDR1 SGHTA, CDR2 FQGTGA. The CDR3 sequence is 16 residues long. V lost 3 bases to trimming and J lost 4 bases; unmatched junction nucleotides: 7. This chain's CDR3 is CASSFRGGAAYNEQFF. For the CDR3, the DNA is TGTGCCAGCAGCTTTCGCGGGGGGGCCGCGTACAATGAGCAGTTCTTC.

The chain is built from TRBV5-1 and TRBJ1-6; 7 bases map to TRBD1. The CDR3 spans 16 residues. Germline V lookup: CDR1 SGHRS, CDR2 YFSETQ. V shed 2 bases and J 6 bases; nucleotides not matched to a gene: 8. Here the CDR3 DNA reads TGCGCCAGCAGCTTATTACCCCGGGACAGTAATTCACCCCTCCACTTT. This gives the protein CASSLLPRDSNSPLHF.

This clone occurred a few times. The CDR3, as DNA: TGCGCCAGCAGGACAGGGGGCTGGGACACTGAAGCTTTCTTT. This codes for CASRTGGWDTEAFF. The chain carries TRBV5-1 and TRBJ1-1, with 10 bases fitting TRBD1. Germline V gives CDR1 SGHRS, CDR2 YFSETQ. Trimming took 5 bases from V and 3 from J; bases not matched to a gene: 4. The length of the CDR3 is 14 residues.

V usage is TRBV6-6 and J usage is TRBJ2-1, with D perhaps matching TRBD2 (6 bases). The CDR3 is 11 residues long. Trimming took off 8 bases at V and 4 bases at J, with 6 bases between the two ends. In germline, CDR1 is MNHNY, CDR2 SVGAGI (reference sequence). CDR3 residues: CASAGYNEQFF. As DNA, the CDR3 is TGTGCCAGCGCGGGGTACAATGAGCAGTTCTTC.

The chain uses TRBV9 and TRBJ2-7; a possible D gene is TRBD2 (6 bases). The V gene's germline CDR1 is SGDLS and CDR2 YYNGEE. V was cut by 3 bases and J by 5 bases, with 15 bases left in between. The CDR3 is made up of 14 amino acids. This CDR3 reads CASSARDPANEQYF. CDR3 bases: TGTGCCAGCAGCGCGCGGGACCCTGCCAACGAGCAGTACTTC.

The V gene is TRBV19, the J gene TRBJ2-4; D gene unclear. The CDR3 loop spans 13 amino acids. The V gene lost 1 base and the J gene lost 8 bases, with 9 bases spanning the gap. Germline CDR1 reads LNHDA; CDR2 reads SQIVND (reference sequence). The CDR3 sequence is CASSIGLEDIQYF. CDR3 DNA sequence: TGTGCCAGTAGTATAGGTCTAGAGGACATTCAGTACTTC.

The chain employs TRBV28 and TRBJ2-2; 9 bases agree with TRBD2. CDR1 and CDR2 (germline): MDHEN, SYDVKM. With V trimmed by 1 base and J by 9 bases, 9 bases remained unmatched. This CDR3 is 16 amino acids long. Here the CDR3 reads CASSLFIASGDRELFF. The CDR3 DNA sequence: TGTGCCAGCAGTTTATTTATAGCTAGCGGGGATCGGGAGCTGTTTTTT.

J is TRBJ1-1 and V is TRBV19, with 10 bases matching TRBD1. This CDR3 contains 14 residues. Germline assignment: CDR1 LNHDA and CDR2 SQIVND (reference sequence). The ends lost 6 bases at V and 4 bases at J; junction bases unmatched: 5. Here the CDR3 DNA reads TGTGCCAGTAGCAGGGACAGGGGCACCACTGAAGCTTTCTTT. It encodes CASSRDRGTTEAFF.

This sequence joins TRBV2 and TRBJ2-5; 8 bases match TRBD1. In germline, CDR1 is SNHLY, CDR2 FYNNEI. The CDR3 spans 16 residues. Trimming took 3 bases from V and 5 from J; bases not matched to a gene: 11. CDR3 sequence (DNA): TGTGCCAGCAGTGAGAGGGGGAGGACAGGGAGGGAGACCCAGTACTTC. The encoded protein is CASSERGRTGRETQYF.